This TCR beta chain derives from a study of blood T cells in healthy people across ages. Regarding the study as a whole: Unsorted PBMC material precluded a definitive naive versus antigen-experienced comparison.

Peripheral blood was drawn, around 9.4 milliliters per donor. A second PCR, run for about 7 to 11 cycles, used a sample-barcoded 5' primer plus a J-beta primer mix. TCRdb independently ran MiXCR on the 5' RACE reads; one entry per CDR3 protein. The sample gives 650,000 or so distinct CDR3 sequences, roughly half of which show up once; roughly 12% is in the top ten. Remarks on this clonotype: Its antigen is not known. A much more abundant neighbour one base away suggests this may be a read error.

The CDR3 length is 13 residues. V lost 3 bases to trimming and J lost 11 bases; unmatched junction nucleotides: 8. The V and J genes are TRBV12-3 or TRBV12-4 and TRBJ2-5; 8 positions agree with TRBD1. The sequenced sample consisted of blood. The TCR originated in a woman over 75 in good health. The CDR3 region is CASSLTGVWEQYF. The CDR3 region has the DNA TGTGCCAGCAGTTTGACAGGGGTTTGGGAGCAGTACTTC.